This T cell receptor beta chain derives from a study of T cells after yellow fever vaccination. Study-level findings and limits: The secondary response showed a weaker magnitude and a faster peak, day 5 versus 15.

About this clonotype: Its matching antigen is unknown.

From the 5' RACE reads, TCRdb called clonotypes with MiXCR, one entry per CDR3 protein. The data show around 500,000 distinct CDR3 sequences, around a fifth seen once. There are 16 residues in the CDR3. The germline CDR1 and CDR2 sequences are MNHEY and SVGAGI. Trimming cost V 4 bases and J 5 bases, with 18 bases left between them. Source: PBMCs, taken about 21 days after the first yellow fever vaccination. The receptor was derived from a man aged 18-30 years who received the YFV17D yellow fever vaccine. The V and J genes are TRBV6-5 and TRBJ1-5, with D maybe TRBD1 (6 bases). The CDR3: CASSLGGPMGHQPQHF. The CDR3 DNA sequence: TGTGCCAGCAGTTTAGGGGGTCCCATGGGGCATCAGCCCCAGCATTTT.